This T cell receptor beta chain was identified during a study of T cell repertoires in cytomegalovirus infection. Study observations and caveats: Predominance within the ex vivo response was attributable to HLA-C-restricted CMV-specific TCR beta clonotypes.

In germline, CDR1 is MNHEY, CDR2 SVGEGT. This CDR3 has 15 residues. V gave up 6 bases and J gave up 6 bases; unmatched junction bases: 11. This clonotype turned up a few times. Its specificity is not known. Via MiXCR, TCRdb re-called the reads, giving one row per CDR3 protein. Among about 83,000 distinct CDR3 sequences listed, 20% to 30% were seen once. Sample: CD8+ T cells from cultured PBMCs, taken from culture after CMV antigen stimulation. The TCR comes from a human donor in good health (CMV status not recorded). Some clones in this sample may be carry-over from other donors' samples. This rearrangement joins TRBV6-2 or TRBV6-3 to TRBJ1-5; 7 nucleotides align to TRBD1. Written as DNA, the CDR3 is TGTGCCAGCAGGGGGACAGTGGGTCTGGGTCAGCCCCAGCATTTT. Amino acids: CASRGTVGLGQPQHF.